The rows below give T cell receptor beta chains drawn from one sample of a study of CD8 T cells in ankylosing spondylitis. TCRdb independently ran MiXCR on the 5' RACE reads; one entry per CDR3 protein. The sample includes roughly 300,000 distinct CDR3 sequences, around 7.6% of them seen just once. Sequencing was carried out using blood, either unsorted or a sorted T cell fraction (not recorded which). The receptors here all came from a male donor with ankylosing spondylitis. Each CDR3 is given with its conserved first and last residue. The D gene is left open where the match is weak. Part of the rows lack a size; the others show once, few, many or a class for expanded clones.

TRBD2 | TRBJ2-1 | TRBV3-1 | 19 | few | TGTGCCAGCAGCCAGCAGGTCGGGACTAGCGGGAACATCTACAATGAGCAGTTCTTC | CASSQQVGTSGNIYNEQFF
TRBD2 | TRBJ2-3 | TRBV11-1 | 18 | . | TGTGCCAGCAGCCACCCCCGGGTAGCGGGAGGTATGACAGATACGCAGTATTTT | CASSHPRVAGGMTDTQYF
TRBD1 | TRBJ2-5 | TRBV28 | 16 | . | TGTGCCAGCAGTTTCCCCGGGACAGGGCGGCAAGAGACCCAGTACTTC | CASSFPGTGRQETQYF
. | TRBJ2-4 | TRBV14 | 14 | . | TGTGCCAGCAGCCAAGATCCCGGCAGGCACATTCAGTACTTC | CASSQDPGRHIQYF
TRBD1 | TRBJ2-1 | TRBV6-2/TRBV6-3 | 15 | few | TGTGCCACACGGTGGGGGACAGGGTTCTACAATGAGCAGTTCTTC | CATRWGTGFYNEQFF
TRBD2 | TRBJ2-7 | TRBV19 | 14 | few | TGTGCCACCCGGGAGGCCCCGGATTTGTACGAGCAGTACTTC | CATREAPDLYEQYF
. | TRBJ1-5 | TRBV7-8 | 15 | many | TGTGCCAGCAGCCTTGAACGGGGGCCGAGTCAGCCCCAGCATTTT | CASSLERGPSQPQHF
. | TRBJ1-5 | TRBV10-3 | 15 | few | TGTGCCATCAGTGAGTCGAACGGTTTCGGACAGCCCCAGCATTTT | CAISESNGFGQPQHF
TRBD2 | TRBJ2-1 | TRBV10-3 | 15 | many | TGTGCCATCAGTGAAGTAGCGGGAGTCGAGAATGAGCAGTTCTTC | CAISEVAGVENEQFF
TRBD2 | TRBJ2-5 | TRBV6-2/TRBV6-3 | 18 | . | TGTGCCAGCAGACCCGGGACTAGCGGGAGTCGGTTAGGAGAGACCCAGTACTTC | CASRPGTSGSRLGETQYF
TRBD2 | TRBJ2-5 | TRBV2 | 16 | few | TGTGCCAGCATCCAACTAGCGGGAGGCCTCCAAGAGACCCAGTACTTC | CASIQLAGGLQETQYF
. | TRBJ1-5 | TRBV6-1 | 15 | many | TGTGCCAGCAGTAAGCGGGTGGAGAGCAATCAGCCCCAGCATTTT | CASSKRVESNQPQHF
. | TRBJ2-5 | TRBV7-7 | 16 | . | TGTGCTAGCAGCTTAGCGGGACAGGCCAACGGGGAGACCCAGTACTTC | CASSLAGQANGETQYF
TRBD1 | TRBJ2-1 | TRBV6-1 | 14 | many | TGTGCCAGCAGCCCCGACAGGGGGGATCGTGAGCAGTTCTTC | CASSPDRGDREQFF
. | TRBJ2-1 | TRBV18 | 15 | . | TGTGCCAGCTCACCACTCCAAGGATCCTACAATGAGCAGTTCTTC | CASSPLQGSYNEQFF
TRBD2 | TRBJ2-3 | TRBV29-1 | 16 | few | TGCAGCGTTGTCCATTCCCTAGCGGGACTCACAGATACGCAGTATTTT | CSVVHSLAGLTDTQYF
. | TRBJ1-1 | TRBV28 | 15 | . | TGTGCCAGCAGTACTCGACGACGTTTGAACACTGAAGCTTTCTTT | CASSTRRRLNTEAFF
. | TRBJ1-2 | TRBV9 | 12 | few | TGTGCCAGCAGCCCCCTCGGCGGCCCGGGCACCTTC | CASSPLGGPGTF
. | TRBJ2-2 | TRBV7-2 | 16 | few | TGTGCCAGCAGCCCTCGCGGGCGGACGAACACCGGGGAGCTGTTTTTT | CASSPRGRTNTGELFF
TRBD1 | TRBJ2-6 | TRBV11-1 | 19 | . | TGTGCCAGCAGCTTGATTCCGGGACAGGGAGCCTCTGGGGCCAACGTCCTGACTTTC | CASSLIPGQGASGANVLTF
TRBD2 | TRBJ2-1 | TRBV11-2 | 15 | many | TGTGCCAGCAGCTCCGGACTAGCGGGCTACAATGAGCAGTTCTTC | CASSSGLAGYNEQFF
. | TRBJ2-7 | TRBV20-1 | 15 | . | TGCAGTGCTAACCGGGGACATGTTGATTCCTACGAGCAGTACTTC | CSANRGHVDSYEQYF
. | TRBJ2-5 | TRBV7-2 | 13 | few | TGTGCCAGCAGCGCGGTATGGGCGGAGACCCAGTACTTC | CASSAVWAETQYF
. | TRBJ2-7 | TRBV4-2 | 13 | few | TGTGCCAGCAGCCAAGTACGGGCGCGCGAGCAGTACTTC | CASSQVRAREQYF
TRBD2 | TRBJ2-1 | TRBV7-6 | 16 | . | TGTGCCAGCAGCTTAGATAGCGGGAGGGCCTGGAATGAGCAGTTCTTC | CASSLDSGRAWNEQFF
. | TRBJ2-2 | TRBV5-6 | 14 | few | TGTGCCAGCAGCCTCCAGTTGGGCACCGGGGAGCTGTTTTTT | CASSLQLGTGELFF
TRBD1 | TRBJ1-1 | TRBV28 | 14 | . | TGTGCCAGCATCGGGACAGGGGGCCTCACTGAAGCTTTCTTT | CASIGTGGLTEAFF
TRBD1 | TRBJ1-1 | TRBV20-1 | 15 | few | TGCAGTGCTAGACAACCGAGACAGGGGGGGTCTGAAGCTTTCTTT | CSARQPRQGGSEAFF
TRBD2 | TRBJ2-1 | TRBV7-9 | 14 | many | TGTGCCAGCAATCCGGGAGGGCGTTACAATGAGCAGTTCTTC | CASNPGGRYNEQFF
. | TRBJ2-7 | TRBV29-1 | 13 | . | TGCAGCGTTGGGCGGGCAGGTGCCTACGAGCAGTACTTC | CSVGRAGAYEQYF
TRBD1 | TRBJ2-1 | TRBV13 | 14 | . | TGTGCCAGCAGCCCCCGGGACAGGGTTCCTCAGTTGTTCTTC | CASSPRDRVPQLFF
. | TRBJ1-1 | TRBV7-9 | 13 | . | TGTGCCAGCAGCTGGGCATTGAACACTGAAGCTTTCTTT | CASSWALNTEAFF
TRBD1 | TRBJ2-7 | TRBV4-2 | 15 | . | TGTGCCAGCAGCCAAGCTTCGGGACAGGTCTACGAGCAGTACTTC | CASSQASGQVYEQYF
TRBD1 | TRBJ2-3 | TRBV28 | 18 | many | TGTGCCAGCGAATTGAGGGGCAGGGGGAACCCATCCACAGATACGCAGTATTTT | CASELRGRGNPSTDTQYF
TRBD2 | TRBJ2-3 | TRBV4-2 | 16 | few | TGTGCCAGCAGCCAAGTGGGACTAGCGGGAATAGATACGCAGTATTTT | CASSQVGLAGIDTQYF
. | TRBJ2-1 | TRBV6-1 | 13 | few | TGTGCCACCACCCCCGGAGGCTACAATGAGCAGTTCTTC | CATTPGGYNEQFF
TRBD2 | TRBJ2-1 | TRBV29-1 | 13 | many | TGCAGCGCAGGGACTACTAGCTACAATGAGCAGTTCTTC | CSAGTTSYNEQFF
TRBD2 | TRBJ2-1 | TRBV20-1 | 16 | . | TGCAGTGCTACCCGGACTAGCGGGAGCTCCTACAATGAGCAGTTCTTC | CSATRTSGSSYNEQFF
. | TRBJ2-7 | TRBV7-2 | 14 | few | TGTGCCAGCAGCTTAGGCCCCGGGGGCTACGAGCAGTACTTC | CASSLGPGGYEQYF
TRBD1 | TRBJ1-2 | TRBV12-3/TRBV12-4 | 14 | few | TGTGCCAGCAGTTCCGGGACAGGGCCTTATGGCTACACCTTC | CASSSGTGPYGYTF
TRBD2 | TRBJ2-1 | TRBV11-1 | 13 | few | TGTGCCAGCAGCTTGGGAGGGTCCTATGAGCAGTTCTTC | CASSLGGSYEQFF